Listed below are T cell receptor beta chains from one sample, sequenced in a study of cytomegalovirus exposure and HLA in healthy donors. Repertoires were generated with immunoSEQ multiplex PCR, while TCRdb's copy carries only in-frame clones and drops some. The sample lists some 65,000 clones; 70% to 85% were seen once. Specimen: PBMCs. These receptors all stem from a girl aged 5 to 17 in good health and CMV-seropositive. The CDR3 runs from the conserved cysteine through the conserved F or W. D genes are given only for firm matches. Clone size, where shown, is once, few, many, or a class for clones that have expanded.

V	J	size	D	DNA	CDR3
TRBV4-2	TRBJ2-1	.	TRBD2	TGTGCCAGCAGCCACTCAGGGACTAGTGCCAACAATGAGCAGTTCTTC	CASSHSGTSANNEQFF
TRBV29-1	TRBJ2-1	once	TRBD2	TGCAGCGCTCCCCATTGGGCGACAAGGACTAGACCAAATGAGCAGTTCTTC	CSAPHWATRTRPNEQFF
TRBV5-7	TRBJ1-5	.	.	TGTGCCAGCAGCATCATTAAGCGGAACAATCAGCCCCAGCATTTT	CASSIIKRNNQPQHF
TRBV14	TRBJ1-1	few	.	TGTGCCAGCAGCCAATCAGGGGCCACTGAAGCTTTCTTT	CASSQSGATEAFF
TRBV5-6	TRBJ2-2	.	TRBD1	TGTGCCAGCAGCCCGGACAGGGGAAACACCGGGGAGCTGTTTTTT	CASSPDRGNTGELFF
TRBV6-5	TRBJ2-1	.	.	TGTGCCAGCAGGGAGGTGGGTTGGGCCTACAATGAGCAGTTCTTC	CASREVGWAYNEQFF
TRBV7-9	TRBJ1-1	.	TRBD1	TGTGCCAGCAGCCGTTCGGGGACAGCGAACACTGAAGCTTTCTTT	CASSRSGTANTEAFF
TRBV7-6	TRBJ2-7	.	TRBD2	TGTGCCAGCAGCTTAGGTGCGGGGGGGGGTTACGAGCAGTACTTC	CASSLGAGGGYEQYF
TRBV14	TRBJ2-7	.	.	TGTGCCAGCAGCCAAGATCTAGGCAGGGGCGAGCAGTACTTC	CASSQDLGRGEQYF
TRBV28	TRBJ1-2	.	TRBD1	TGTGCCAGCAGCCCCCCCCGGACAGGGTACGGCTACACCTTC	CASSPPRTGYGYTF
TRBV5-1	TRBJ1-2	few	.	TGCGCCAGCAGCTTGGATGGCTCAGGGGATCGCTACACCTTC	CASSLDGSGDRYTF
TRBV21-1	TRBJ2-1	.	.	TGTGCCAGCAGCAGGGACAGGCGGTTTTACAATGAGCAGTTCTTC	CASSRDRRFYNEQFF
TRBV11-2	TRBJ2-7	.	TRBD2	TGTGCCAGCAGCTTAGATCTGGGTAGCGGGGGATCCGAGCAGTACTTC	CASSLDLGSGGSEQYF
TRBV4-3	TRBJ1-3	.	.	TGCGCCAGCAGCCAAGAGAACAGGGTCTCTGGAAACACCATATATTTT	CASSQENRVSGNTIYF
TRBV11-2	TRBJ1-1	.	.	TGTGCCAGCAGCTACGGGAGAGGGAGAGACACTGAAGCTTTCTTT	CASSYGRGRDTEAFF
TRBV5-6	TRBJ2-5	.	.	TGTGCCAGCAGCTTGTGGGGGGGGGCCTCCCAAGAGACCCAGTACTTC	CASSLWGGASQETQYF
TRBV15	TRBJ2-3	.	TRBD2	TGTGCCACCACCCCCGGACTAGCATGGGATACGCAGTATTTT	CATTPGLAWDTQYF
TRBV2	TRBJ1-5	.	.	TGTGCCAGCAGTGCAGTTGCAGGGAGGGGGCCCCAGCATTTT	CASSAVAGRGPQHF
TRBV21-1	TRBJ2-5	few	.	TGTGCCAGCGTAACAGGAGGGCACCAAGAGACCCAGTACTTC	CASVTGGHQETQYF
TRBV2	TRBJ1-2	.	.	TGTGCCAGCAGTGTGCGGGGAAGTAACGGTGGCTACACCTTC	CASSVRGSNGGYTF
TRBV6-4	TRBJ1-2	.	.	TGTGCCAGCAGTGAGGACTTGGGCTATGGCTACACCTTC	CASSEDLGYGYTF
TRBV5-1	TRBJ2-3	.	TRBD2	TGCGCCAGCAGATTAGCGGGAGGGACAGATACGCAGTATTTT	CASRLAGGTDTQYF
TRBV4-3	TRBJ1-2	.	.	TGCGCCAGCAGCCAAGAGACAGTGAAAAACCCTAACTATGGCTACACCTTC	CASSQETVKNPNYGYTF
TRBV28	TRBJ2-3	.	.	TGTGCCAGCAATAGGGGGAGGGCGGATACGCAGTATTTT	CASNRGRADTQYF
TRBV19	TRBJ1-2	.	TRBD1	TGTGCCAGTAGTCCCTCAACCCGACAGGGAGGTGGCTACACCTTC	CASSPSTRQGGGYTF
TRBV6-5	TRBJ2-7	.	TRBD2	TGTGCCAGCAGTTCCTTAGCGGGGGCCTCCTACGAGCAGTACTTC	CASSSLAGASYEQYF
TRBV7-2	TRBJ2-1	.	TRBD2	TGTGCCAGCAGCTTAGTGCCCGGGCTAGCGGGAGGGAGGAGTGAGCAGTTCTTC	CASSLVPGLAGGRSEQFF
TRBV28	TRBJ2-2	.	TRBD2	TGTGCCAGCAGAGGAATGCGGGGGGCTTCCGGGGAGCTGTTTTTT	CASRGMRGASGELFF
TRBV7-9	TRBJ2-7	.	.	TGTGCCAGCAGCTCACGCGGGACAGCTAAGTACTACGAGCAGTACTTC	CASSSRGTAKYYEQYF
TRBV11-2	TRBJ2-7	.	.	TGTGCCAGCAGCTTGCTACAGACCTACGAGCAGTACTTC	CASSLLQTYEQYF
TRBV28	TRBJ1-1	once	.	TGTGCCAGCAGTTTAGGCTCCCGGGGAACTGAAGCTTTCTTT	CASSLGSRGTEAFF
TRBV30	TRBJ1-2	.	.	TGTGCCTGGTCAGCGACCTATGGCTACACCTTC	CAWSATYGYTF
TRBV4-1	TRBJ1-2	.	TRBD1	TGCGCCAGCAGCCAAGGAGGGACAGGGGACTATGGCTACACCTTC	CASSQGGTGDYGYTF